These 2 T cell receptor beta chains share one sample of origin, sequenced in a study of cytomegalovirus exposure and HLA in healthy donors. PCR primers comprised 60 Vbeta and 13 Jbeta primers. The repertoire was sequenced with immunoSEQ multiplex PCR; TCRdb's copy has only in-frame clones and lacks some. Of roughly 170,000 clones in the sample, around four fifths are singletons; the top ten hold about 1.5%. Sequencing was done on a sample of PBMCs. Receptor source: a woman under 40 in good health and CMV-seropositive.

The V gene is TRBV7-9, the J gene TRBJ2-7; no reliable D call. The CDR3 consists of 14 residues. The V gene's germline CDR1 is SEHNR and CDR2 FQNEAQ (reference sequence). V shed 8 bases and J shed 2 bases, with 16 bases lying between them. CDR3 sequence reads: CASQRPGSTYEQYF. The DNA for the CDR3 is TGTGCCAGCCAAAGACCCGGGTCAACCTACGAGCAGTACTTC.

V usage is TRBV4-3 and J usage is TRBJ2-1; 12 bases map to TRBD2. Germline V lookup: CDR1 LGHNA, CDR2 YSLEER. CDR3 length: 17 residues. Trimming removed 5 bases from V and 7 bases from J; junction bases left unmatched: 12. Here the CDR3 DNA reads TGCGCCAGCAGCTTAGAACCTCCTAGCGGGGGGGGGAATGAGCAGTTCTTC. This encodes CASSLEPPSGGGNEQFF.